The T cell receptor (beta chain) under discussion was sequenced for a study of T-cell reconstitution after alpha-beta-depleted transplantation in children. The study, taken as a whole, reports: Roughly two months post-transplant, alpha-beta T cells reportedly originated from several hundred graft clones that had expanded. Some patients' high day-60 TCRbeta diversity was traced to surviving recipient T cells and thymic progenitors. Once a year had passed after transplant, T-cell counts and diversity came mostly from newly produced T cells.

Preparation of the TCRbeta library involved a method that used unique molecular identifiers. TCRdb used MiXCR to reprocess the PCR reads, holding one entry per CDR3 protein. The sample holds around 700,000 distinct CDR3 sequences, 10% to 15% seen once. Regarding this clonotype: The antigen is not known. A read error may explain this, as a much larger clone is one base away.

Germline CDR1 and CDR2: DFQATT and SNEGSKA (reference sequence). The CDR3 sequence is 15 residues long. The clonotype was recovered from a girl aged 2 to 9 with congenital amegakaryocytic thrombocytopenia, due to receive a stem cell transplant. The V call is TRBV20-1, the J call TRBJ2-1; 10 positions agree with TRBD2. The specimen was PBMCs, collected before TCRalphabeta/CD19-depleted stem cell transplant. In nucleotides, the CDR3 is TGCAGTGCCAAACTAGCGGGGCCCATCTACAATGAGCATTTCTTC. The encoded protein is CSAKLAGPIYNEHFF.